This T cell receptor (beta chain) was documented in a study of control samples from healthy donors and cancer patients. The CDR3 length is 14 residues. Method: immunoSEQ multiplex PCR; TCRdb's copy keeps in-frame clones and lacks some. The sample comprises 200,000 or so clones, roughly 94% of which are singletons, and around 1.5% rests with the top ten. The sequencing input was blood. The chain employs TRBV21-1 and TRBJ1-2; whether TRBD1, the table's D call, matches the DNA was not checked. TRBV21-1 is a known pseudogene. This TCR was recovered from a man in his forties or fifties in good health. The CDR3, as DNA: TGTGCCAGCAGCAATATTCAGGGGGGCTATGGCTACACCTTC. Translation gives CASSNIQGGYGYTF.